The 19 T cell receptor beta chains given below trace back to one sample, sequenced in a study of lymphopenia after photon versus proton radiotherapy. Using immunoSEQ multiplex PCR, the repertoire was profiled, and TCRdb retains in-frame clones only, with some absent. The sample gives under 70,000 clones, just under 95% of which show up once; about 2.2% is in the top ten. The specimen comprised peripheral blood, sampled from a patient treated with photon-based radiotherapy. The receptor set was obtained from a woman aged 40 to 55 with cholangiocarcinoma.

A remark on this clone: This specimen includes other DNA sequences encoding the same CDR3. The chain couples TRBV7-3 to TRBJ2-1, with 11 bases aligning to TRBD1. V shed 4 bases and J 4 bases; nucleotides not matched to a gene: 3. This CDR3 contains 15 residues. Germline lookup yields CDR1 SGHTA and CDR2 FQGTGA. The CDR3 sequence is CASSSRDRGYNEQFF. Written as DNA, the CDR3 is TGTGCCAGCAGCTCCAGGGACAGGGGGTACAATGAGCAGTTCTTC.

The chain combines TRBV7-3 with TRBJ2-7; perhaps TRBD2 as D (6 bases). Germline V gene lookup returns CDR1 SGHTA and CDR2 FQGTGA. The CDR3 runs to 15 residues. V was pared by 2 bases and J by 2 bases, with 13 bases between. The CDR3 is CASSLLGGATYEQYF. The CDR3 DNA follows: TGTGCCAGCAGCTTACTTGGCGGGGCCACCTACGAGCAGTACTTC.

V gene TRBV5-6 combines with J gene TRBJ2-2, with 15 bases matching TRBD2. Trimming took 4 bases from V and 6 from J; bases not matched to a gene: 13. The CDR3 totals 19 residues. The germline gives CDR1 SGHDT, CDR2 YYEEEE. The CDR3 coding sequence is TGTGCCAGCAGCCCGGGGACTAGCGGGAGGAACGCGATGGCCGGGGAGCTGTTTTTT. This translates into CASSPGTSGRNAMAGELFF.

The CDR3 reads CASSSGMTYEQYF. The CDR3 DNA is TGTGCCAGCAGCTCCGGGATGACCTACGAGCAGTACTTC. This chain connects TRBV13 to TRBJ2-7; possibly TRBD2 for D (5 bases). This CDR3 has 13 amino acids. V dropped 4 bases and J dropped 2 bases, with 9 bases sitting between them. Germline V gene lookup returns CDR1 PRHDT and CDR2 FYEKMQ (reference sequence).

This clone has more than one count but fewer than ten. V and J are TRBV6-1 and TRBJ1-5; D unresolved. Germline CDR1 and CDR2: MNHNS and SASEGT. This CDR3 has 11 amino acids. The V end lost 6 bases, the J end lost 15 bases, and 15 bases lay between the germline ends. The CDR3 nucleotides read TGTGCCAGCAGCGGTAGGGTGGAGAGGCATTTT. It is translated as CASSGRVERHF.

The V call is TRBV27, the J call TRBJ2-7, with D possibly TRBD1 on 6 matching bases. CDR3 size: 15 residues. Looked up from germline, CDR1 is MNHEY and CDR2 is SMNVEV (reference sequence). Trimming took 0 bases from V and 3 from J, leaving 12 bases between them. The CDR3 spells CASSLSGQPFYEQYF. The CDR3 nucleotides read TGTGCCAGCAGTTTATCTGGACAGCCATTCTACGAGCAGTACTTC.

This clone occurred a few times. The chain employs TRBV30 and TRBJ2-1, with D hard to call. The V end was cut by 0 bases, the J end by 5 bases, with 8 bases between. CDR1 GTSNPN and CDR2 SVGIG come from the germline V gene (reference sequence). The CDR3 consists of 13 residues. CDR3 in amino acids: CAWSVSIDNEQFF. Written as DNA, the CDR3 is TGTGCCTGGAGTGTGTCCATTGACAATGAGCAGTTCTTC.

This CDR3 is CASSTGTAQETQYF. DNA for the CDR3: TGTGCCAGCAGCACGGGGACAGCCCAAGAGACCCAGTACTTC. V gene TRBV9 combines with J gene TRBJ2-5; 7 bases are shared with TRBD1. Germline lookup yields CDR1 SGDLS and CDR2 YYNGEE. The CDR3 covers 14 residues. V lost 4 bases to trimming and J lost 1 base; unmatched junction nucleotides: 4.

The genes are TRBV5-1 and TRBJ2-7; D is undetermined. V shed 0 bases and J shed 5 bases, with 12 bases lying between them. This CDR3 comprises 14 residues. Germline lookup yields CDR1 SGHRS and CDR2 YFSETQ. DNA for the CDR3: TGCGCCAGCAGCTTGGGTGGCGTCCCCCACGAGCAGTACTTC. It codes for CASSLGGVPHEQYF. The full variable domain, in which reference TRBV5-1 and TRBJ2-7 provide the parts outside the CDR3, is KAGVTQTPRYLIKTRGQQVTLSCSPISGHRSVSWYQQTPGQGLQFLFEYFSETQRNKGNFPGRFSGRQFSNSRSEMNVSTLELGDSALYLCASSLGGVPHEQYFGPGTRLTVT.

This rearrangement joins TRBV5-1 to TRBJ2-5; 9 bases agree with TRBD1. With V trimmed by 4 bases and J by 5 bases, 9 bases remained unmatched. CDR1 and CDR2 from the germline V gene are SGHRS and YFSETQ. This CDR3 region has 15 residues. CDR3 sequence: CASSDRTGGSETQYF. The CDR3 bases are TGCGCCAGCAGCGATCGCACAGGGGGCTCGGAGACCCAGTACTTC. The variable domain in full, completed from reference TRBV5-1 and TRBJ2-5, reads KAGVTQTPRYLIKTRGQQVTLSCSPISGHRSVSWYQQTPGQGLQFLFEYFSETQRNKGNFPGRFSGRQFSNSRSEMNVSTLELGDSALYLCASSDRTGGSETQYFGPGTRLLVL.

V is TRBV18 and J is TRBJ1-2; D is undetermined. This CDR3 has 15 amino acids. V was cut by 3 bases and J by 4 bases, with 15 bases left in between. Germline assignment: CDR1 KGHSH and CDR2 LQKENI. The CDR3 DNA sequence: TGTGCCAGCTCACCGTTAAACGGAGCACTCTATGGCTACACCTTC. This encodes CASSPLNGALYGYTF.

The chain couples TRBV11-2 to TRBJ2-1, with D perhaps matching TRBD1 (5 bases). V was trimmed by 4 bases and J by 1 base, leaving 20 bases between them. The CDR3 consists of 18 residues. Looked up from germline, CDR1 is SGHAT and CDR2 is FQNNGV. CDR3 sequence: CASSSNRPGSFSYNEQFF. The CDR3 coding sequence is TGTGCCAGCAGCTCTAATCGCCCAGGGTCCTTTTCCTACAATGAGCAGTTCTTC.

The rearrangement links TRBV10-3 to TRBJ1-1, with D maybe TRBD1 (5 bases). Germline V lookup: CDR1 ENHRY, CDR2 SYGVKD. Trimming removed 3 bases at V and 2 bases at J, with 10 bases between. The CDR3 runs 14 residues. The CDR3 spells CAISDGDSNTEAFF. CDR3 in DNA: TGTGCCATCAGTGATGGGGACTCCAACACTGAAGCTTTCTTT.

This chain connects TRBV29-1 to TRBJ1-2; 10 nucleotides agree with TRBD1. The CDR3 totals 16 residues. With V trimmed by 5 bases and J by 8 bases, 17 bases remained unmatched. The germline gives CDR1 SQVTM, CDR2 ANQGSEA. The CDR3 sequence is CSVPMRVGQGGRGYTF. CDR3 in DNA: TGCAGCGTTCCGATGCGAGTTGGACAGGGGGGAAGAGGCTACACCTTC.

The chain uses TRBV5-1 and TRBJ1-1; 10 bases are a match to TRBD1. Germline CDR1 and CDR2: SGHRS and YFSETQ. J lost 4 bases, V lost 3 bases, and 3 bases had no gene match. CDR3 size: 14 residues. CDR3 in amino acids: CASSWTGGGTEAFF. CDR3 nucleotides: TGCGCCAGCAGCTGGACAGGGGGAGGCACTGAAGCTTTCTTT.

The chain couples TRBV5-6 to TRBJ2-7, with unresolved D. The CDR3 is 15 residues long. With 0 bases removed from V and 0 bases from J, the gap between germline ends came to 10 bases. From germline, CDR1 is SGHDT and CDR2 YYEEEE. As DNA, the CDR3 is TGTGCCAGCAGCTTGGATGGCTACCACTCCTACGAGCAGTACTTC. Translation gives CASSLDGYHSYEQYF.

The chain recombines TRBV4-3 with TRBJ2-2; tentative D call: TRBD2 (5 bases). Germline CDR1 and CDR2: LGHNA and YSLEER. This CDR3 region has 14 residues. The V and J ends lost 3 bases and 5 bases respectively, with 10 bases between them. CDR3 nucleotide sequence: TGCGCCAGCAGCCAGCTACGGGGTACCGGGGAGCTGTTTTTT. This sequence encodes CASSQLRGTGELFF.

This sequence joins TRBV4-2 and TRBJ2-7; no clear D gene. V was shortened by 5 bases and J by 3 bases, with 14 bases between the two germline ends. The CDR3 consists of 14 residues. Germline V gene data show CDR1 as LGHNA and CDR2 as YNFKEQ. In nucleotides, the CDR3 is TGTGCCAGCAGCTTGCTACAATTCGACTACGAGCAGTACTTC. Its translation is CASSLLQFDYEQYF.

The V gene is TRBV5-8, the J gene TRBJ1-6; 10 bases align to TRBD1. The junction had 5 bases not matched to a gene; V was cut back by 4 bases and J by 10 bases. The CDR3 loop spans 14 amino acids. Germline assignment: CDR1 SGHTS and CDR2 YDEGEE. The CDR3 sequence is CASSPGQGGSPLHF. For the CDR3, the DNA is TGTGCCAGCAGCCCAGGACAGGGGGGATCACCCCTCCACTTT.